This T cell receptor beta chain was identified during a study of blood T cell repertoires in COVID-19. This clone appeared once. The CDR3 totals 18 residues. With V trimmed by 1 base and J by 2 bases, 12 bases remained unmatched. Germline CDR1 reads MGHRA; CDR2 reads YSYEKL. Measured with immunoSEQ multiplex PCR; TCRdb has only the in-frame clones, and not every one. The sample includes 300,000 to 450,000 clones, around 87% of them seen just once. The chain links TRBV4-1 to TRBJ2-7, with 9 positions matching TRBD2. The receptor was isolated from a human donor in a cohort sampled during active COVID-19. The sequenced material came from peripheral blood. The CDR3 nucleotides read TGCGCCAGCAGCCAAGGTCTAAAGACGACTAGCGGTGCCTACGAGCAGTACTTC. Protein sequence: CASSQGLKTTSGAYEQYF.